This T cell receptor (beta chain) derives from a study of CD8 T cells in Susac syndrome. Random hexamers were used to reverse transcribe the RNA input (about 0.45 to 1 ug). TCRdb itself ran the immunoSEQ multiplex PCR reads through MiXCR, one entry per CDR3 protein. This table holds approximately 280,000 distinct CDR3 sequences, 70% to 90% found once. The CDR3 extends over 14 amino acids. Germline V gene sequence: CDR1 MNHEY, CDR2 SMNVEV (reference sequence). V gave up 8 bases and J gave up 7 bases; unmatched junction bases: 5. From blood CD8+ and CD4+ T cells, TCR beta sequences were generated. TEMRA cells were FACS-enriched, with CD8+ and CD4+ T cells isolated negatively.

The sequencing sample was made of CD8+ T cells from PBMCs. This chain connects TRBV27 to TRBJ2-1; 13 bases agree with TRBD2. The receptor was derived from a human donor with multiple sclerosis. CDR3 residues: CASQLAGGWNEQFF. Written as DNA, the CDR3 is TGTGCCAGCCAACTAGCGGGAGGGTGGAATGAGCAGTTCTTC.